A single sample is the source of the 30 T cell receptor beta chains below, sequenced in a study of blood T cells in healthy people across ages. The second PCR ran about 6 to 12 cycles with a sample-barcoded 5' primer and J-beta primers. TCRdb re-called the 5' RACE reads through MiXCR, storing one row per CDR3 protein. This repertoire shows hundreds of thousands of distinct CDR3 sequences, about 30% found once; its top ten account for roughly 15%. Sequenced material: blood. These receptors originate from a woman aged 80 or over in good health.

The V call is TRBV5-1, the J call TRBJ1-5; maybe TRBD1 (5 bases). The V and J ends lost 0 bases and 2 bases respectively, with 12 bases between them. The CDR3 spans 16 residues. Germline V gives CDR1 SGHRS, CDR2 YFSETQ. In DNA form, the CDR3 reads TGCGCCAGCAGCTTGGTATCAGGGCCTCGCAATCAGCCCCAGCATTTT. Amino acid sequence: CASSLVSGPRNQPQHF.

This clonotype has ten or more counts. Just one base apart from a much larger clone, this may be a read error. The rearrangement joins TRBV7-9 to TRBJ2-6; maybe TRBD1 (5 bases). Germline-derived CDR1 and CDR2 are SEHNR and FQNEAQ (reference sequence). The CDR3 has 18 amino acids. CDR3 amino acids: CASSPPRQGYSGANVRTF. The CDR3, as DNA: TGTGCCAGCAGCCCCCCCCGGCAGGGCTACTCTGGGGCCAACGTCCGGACTTTC.

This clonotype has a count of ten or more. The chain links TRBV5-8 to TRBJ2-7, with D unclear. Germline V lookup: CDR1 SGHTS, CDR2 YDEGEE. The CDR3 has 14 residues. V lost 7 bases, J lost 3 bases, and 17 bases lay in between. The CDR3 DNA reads TGTGCCAGCGGGCTCGGCAGGCAAATCTACGAGCAGTACTTC. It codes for CASGLGRQIYEQYF. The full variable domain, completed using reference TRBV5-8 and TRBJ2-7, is EAGVTQSPTHLIKTRGQQATLRCSPISGHTSVYWYQQALGLGLQFLLWYDEGEERNRGNFPPRFSGRQFPNYSSELNVNALELEDSALYLCASGLGRQIYEQYFGPGTRLTVT.

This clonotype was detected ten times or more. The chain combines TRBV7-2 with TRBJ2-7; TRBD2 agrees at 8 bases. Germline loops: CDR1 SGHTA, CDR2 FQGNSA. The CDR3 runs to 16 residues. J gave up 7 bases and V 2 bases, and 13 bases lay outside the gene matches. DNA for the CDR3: TGTGCCAGCAGCTTATCCTCTAGGACTAGCCCCCGGGAGCAGTACTTC. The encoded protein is CASSLSSRTSPREQYF.

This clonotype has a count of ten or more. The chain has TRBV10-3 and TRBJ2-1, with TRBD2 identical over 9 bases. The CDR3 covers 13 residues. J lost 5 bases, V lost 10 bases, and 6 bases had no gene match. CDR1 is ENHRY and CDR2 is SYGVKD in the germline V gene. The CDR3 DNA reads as TGTGCCACCTCAGAGCGGGGGGACAATGAGCAGTTCTTC. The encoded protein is CATSERGDNEQFF.

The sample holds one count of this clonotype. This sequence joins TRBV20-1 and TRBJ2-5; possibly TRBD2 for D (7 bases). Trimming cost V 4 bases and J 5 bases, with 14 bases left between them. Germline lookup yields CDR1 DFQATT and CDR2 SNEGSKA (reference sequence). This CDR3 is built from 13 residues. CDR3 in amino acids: CSANSGGLETQYF. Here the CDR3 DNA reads TGCAGTGCTAATTCCGGGGGGCTGGAGACCCAGTACTTC.

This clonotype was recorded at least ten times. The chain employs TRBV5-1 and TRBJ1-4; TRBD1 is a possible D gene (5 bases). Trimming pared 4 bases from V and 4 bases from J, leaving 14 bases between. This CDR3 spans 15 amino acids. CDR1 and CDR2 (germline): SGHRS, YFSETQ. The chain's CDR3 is CASSLGALGNEKLFF. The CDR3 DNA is TGCGCCAGCAGCCTCGGGGCTCTGGGTAATGAAAAACTGTTTTTT.

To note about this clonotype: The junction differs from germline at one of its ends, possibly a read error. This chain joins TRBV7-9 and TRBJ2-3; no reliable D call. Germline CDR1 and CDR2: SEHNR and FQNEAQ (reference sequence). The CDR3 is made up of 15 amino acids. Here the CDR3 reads CASSVDPLSTDPQYF. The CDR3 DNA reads TGCGCCAGCAGCGTGGACCCCCTTAGCACAGATCCGCAGTATTTT.

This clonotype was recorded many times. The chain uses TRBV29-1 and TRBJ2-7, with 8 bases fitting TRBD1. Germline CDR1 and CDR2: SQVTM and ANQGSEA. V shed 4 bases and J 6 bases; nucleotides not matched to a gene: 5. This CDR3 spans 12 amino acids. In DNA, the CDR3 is TGCAGCGTTGGACAGGGGATGAGCGAGCAGTACTTC. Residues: CSVGQGMSEQYF.

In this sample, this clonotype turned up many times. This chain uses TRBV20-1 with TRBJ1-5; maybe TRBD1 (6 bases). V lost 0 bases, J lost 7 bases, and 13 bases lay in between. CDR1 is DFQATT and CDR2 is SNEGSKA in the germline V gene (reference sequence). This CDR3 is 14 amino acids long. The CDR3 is CSARDGGAGQPQHF. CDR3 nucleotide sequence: TGCAGTGCTAGAGATGGGGGGGCAGGACAGCCCCAGCATTTT.

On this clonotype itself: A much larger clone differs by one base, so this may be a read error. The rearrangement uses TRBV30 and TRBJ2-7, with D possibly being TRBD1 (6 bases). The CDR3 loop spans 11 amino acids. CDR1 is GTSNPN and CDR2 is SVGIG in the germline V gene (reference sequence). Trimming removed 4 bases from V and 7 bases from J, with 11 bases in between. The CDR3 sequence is CAWMGDNEQYF. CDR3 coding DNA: TGTGCCTGGATGGGGGACAATGAGCAGTACTTC. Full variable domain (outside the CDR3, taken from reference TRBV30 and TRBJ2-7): SQTIHQWPATLVQPVGSPLSLECTVEGTSNPNLYWYRQAAGRGLQLLFYSVGIGQISSEVPQNLSASRPQDRQFILSSKKLLLSDSGFYLCAWMGDNEQYFGPGTRLTVT.

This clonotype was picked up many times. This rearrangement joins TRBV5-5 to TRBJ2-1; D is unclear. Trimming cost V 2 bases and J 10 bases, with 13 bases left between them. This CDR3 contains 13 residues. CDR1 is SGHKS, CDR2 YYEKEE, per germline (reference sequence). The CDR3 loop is CASSFLPKGEQFF. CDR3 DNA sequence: TGTGCCAGCAGCTTCCTCCCCAAAGGCGAGCAGTTCTTC. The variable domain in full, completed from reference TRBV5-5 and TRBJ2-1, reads DAGVTQSPTHLIKTRGQQVTLRCSPISGHKSVSWYQQVLGQGPQFIFQYYEKEERGRGNFPDRFSARQFPNYSSELNVNALLLGDSALYLCASSFLPKGEQFFGPGTRLTVL.

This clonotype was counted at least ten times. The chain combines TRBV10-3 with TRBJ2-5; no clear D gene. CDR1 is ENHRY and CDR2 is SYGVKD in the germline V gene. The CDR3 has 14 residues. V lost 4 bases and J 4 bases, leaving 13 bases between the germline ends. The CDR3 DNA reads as TGTGCCATCAGTGTGGTTAGCCAAGCAGAGACCCAGTACTTC. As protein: CAISVVSQAETQYF.

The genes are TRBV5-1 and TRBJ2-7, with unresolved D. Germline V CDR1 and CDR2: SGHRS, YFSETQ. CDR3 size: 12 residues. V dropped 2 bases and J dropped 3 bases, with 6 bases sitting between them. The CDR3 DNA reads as TGCGCCAGCAGCTTCGAAGGCTACGAGCAGTACTTC. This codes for CASSFEGYEQYF. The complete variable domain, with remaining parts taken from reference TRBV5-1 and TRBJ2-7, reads KAGVTQTPRYLIKTRGQQVTLSCSPISGHRSVSWYQQTPGQGLQFLFEYFSETQRNKGNFPGRFSGRQFSNSRSEMNVSTLELGDSALYLCASSFEGYEQYFGPGTRLTVT.

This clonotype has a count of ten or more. CDR3 bases: TGTGCCAGCAGCGTGGGGGCCCAGTCCTACGAGCAGTACTTC. It translates to CASSVGAQSYEQYF. This chain uses TRBV9 with TRBJ2-7, with D possibly TRBD1 on 6 matching bases. Germline values: CDR1 SGDLS, CDR2 YYNGEE. Trimming took 2 bases from V and 1 from J, leaving 10 bases between them. CDR3 length: 14 amino acids.

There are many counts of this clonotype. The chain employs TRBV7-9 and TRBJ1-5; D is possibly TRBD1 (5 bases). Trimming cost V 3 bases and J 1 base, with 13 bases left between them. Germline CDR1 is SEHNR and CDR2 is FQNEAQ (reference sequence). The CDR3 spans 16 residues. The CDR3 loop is CASSLGEAGSNQPQHF. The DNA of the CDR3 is TGTGCCAGCAGCTTGGGGGAGGCCGGGAGCAATCAGCCCCAGCATTTT.

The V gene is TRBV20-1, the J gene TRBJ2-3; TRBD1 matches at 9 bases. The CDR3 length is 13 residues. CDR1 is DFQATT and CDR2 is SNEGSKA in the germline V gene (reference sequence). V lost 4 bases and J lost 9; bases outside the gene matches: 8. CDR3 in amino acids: CSAKGQGGETQYF. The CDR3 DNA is TGCAGTGCTAAGGGACAGGGTGGAGAGACGCAGTATTTT.

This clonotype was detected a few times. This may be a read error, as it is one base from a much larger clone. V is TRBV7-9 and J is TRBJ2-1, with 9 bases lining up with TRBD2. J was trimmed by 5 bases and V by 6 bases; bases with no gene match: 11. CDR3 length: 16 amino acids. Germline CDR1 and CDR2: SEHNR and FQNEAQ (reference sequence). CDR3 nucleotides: TGTGCCAGCAGGCGAGTCGGCGGGGGGGCCGACAATGAGCAGTTCTTC. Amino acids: CASRRVGGGADNEQFF.

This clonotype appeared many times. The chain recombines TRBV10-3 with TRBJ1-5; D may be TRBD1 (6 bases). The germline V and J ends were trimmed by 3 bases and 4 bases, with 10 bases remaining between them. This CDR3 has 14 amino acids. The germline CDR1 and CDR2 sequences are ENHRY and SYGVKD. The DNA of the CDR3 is TGTGCCATCAGTGAATCAGGGGCGAATCAGCCCCAGCATTTT. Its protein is CAISESGANQPQHF.

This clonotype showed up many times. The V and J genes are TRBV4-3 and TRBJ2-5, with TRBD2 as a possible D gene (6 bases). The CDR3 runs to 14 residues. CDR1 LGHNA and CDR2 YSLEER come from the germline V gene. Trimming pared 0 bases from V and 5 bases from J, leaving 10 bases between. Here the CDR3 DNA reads TGCGCCAGCAGCCAAGAAGGAGGGGTGGAGACCCAGTACTTC. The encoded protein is CASSQEGGVETQYF.

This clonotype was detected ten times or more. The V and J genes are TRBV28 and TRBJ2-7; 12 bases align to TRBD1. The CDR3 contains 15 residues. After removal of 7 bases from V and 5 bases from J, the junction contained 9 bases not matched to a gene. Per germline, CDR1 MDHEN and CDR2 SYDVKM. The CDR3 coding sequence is TGTGCCAGCACCCCCTCGGGGACAGGGGGCAACGAGCAGTACTTC. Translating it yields CASTPSGTGGNEQYF.

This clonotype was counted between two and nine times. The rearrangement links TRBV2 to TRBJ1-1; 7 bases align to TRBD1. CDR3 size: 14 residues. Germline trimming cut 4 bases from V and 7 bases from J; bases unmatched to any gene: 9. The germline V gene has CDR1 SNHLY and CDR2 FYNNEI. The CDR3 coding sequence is TGTGCCAGCAGTGTGGGAGGGGGCAAGTTTGAAGCTTTCTTT. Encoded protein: CASSVGGGKFEAFF.

The CDR3 protein is CASSLSREGETQYF. CDR3 DNA: TGTGCCAGCAGTTTATCGAGGGAGGGGGAGACCCAGTACTTC. The J gene is TRBJ2-5, the V gene TRBV28; 7 bases match TRBD2. After removal of 1 base from V and 5 bases from J, the junction contained 4 bases not matched to a gene. There are 14 residues in the CDR3. Germline values: CDR1 MDHEN, CDR2 SYDVKM.

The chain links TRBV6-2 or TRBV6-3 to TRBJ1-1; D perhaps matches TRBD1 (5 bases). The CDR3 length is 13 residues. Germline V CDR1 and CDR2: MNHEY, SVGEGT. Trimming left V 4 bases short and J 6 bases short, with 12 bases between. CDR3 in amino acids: CASSSGGSPEAFF. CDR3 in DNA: TGTGCCAGCAGTTCCGGGGGATCACCTGAAGCTTTCTTT.

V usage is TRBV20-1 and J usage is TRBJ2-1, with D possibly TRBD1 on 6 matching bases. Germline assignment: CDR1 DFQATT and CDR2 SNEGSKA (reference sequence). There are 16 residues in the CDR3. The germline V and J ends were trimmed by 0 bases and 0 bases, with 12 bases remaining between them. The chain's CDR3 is CSARDHRVDSYNEQFF. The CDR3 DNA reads TGCAGTGCTAGAGATCACAGGGTGGACTCCTACAATGAGCAGTTCTTC.

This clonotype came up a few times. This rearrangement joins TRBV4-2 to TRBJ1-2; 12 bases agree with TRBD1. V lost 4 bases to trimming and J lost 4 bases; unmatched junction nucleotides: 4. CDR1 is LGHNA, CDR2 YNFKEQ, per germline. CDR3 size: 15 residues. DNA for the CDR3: TGTGCCAGCAGCCGGGACAGGGGGCCGTCCTATGGCTACACCTTC. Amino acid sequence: CASSRDRGPSYGYTF.

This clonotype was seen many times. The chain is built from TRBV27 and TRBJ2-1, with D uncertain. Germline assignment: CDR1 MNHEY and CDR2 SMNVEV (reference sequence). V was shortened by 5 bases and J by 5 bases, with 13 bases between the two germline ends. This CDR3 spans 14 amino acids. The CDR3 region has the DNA TGTGCCAGCAGTATTATCGGTCGGAACAATGAGCAGTTCTTC. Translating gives CASSIIGRNNEQFF.

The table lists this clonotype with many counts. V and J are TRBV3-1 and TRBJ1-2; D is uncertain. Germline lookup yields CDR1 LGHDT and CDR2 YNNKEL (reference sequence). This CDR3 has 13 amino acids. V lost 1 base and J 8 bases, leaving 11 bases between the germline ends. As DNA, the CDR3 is TGTGCCAGCAGCCAAGCGACGGGGTGGGGCTACACCTTC. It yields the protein CASSQATGWGYTF.

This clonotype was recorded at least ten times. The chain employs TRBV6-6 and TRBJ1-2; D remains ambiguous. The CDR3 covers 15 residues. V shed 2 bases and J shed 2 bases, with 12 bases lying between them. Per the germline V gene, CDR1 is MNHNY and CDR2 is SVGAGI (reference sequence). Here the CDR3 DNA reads TGTGCCAGCAGTTACCCGGGTCGAACGAACTATGGCTACACCTTC. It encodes CASSYPGRTNYGYTF.

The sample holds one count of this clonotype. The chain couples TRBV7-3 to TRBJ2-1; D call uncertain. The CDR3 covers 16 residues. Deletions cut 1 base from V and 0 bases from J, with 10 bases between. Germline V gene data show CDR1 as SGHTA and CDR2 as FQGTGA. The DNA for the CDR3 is TGTGCCAGCAGCTTAAGTTTGAGTGGCTCCTACAATGAGCAGTTCTTC. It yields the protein CASSLSLSGSYNEQFF.